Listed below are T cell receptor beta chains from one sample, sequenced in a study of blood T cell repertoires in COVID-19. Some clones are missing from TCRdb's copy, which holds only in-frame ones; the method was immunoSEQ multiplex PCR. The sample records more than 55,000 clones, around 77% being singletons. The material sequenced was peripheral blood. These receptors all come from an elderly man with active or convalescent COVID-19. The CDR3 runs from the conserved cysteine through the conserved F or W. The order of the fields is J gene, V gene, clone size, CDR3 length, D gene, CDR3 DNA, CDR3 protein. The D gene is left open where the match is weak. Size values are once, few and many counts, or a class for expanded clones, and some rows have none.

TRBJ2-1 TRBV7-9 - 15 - TGTGCCAGCAGCTTAGGACAGAGTGCCTACAATGAGCAGTTCTTC CASSLGQSAYNEQFF
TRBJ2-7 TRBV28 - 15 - TGTGCCAGCAGTGAAGTCCTTCAGGGCGTAAGTGAGCAGTACTTC CASSEVLQGVSEQYF
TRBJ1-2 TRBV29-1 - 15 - TGCAGCGTTGACGTGGCTACAGGGATGAACTATGGCTACACCTTC CSVDVATGMNYGYTF
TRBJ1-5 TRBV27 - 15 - TGTGCCAGCAGTTACGGGACAAATAGCAATCAGCCCCAGCATTTT CASSYGTNSNQPQHF
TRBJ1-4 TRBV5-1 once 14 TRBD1 TGCGCCAGCAGCACCGGACAGGGCGGGGAAAAACTGTTTTTT CASSTGQGGEKLFF
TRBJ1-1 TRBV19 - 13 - TGTGCCAGTAGTATTCGTCCAGACACTGAAGCTTTCTTT CASSIRPDTEAFF
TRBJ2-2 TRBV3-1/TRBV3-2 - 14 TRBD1 TGTGCCAGCAGCCAAGGGACAGGGTACGGGGAGCTGTTTTTT CASSQGTGYGELFF
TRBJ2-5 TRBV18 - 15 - TGTGCCAGCTCACCACCGGGCAGGGTCGACGGGACCCAGTACTTC CASSPPGRVDGTQYF
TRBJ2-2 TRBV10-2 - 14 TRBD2 TGCGCCAGCGGTATAGCGGGAGGGCGTGGGGAGCTGTTTTTT CASGIAGGRGELFF
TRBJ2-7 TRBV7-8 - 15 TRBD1 TGTGCCAGCAGCCGAACGGGACAGGGGACCTACGAGCAGTACTTC CASSRTGQGTYEQYF
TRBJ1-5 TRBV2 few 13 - TGTGCCAGCAGGACAGTCCCCAATCAGCCCCAGCATTTT CASRTVPNQPQHF
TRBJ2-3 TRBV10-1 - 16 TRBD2 TGCGCCAGCAGTGAGTCTTTGCGGGGGGCCACAGATACGCAGTATTTT CASSESLRGATDTQYF
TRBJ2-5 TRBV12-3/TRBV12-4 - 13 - TGTGCCAGCAGTTTTTCCGGGCAAGAGACCCAGTACTTC CASSFSGQETQYF
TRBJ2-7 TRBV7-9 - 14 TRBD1 TGTGCCAGCAGCCAAACGACAGGGGGCTACGAGCAGTACTTC CASSQTTGGYEQYF
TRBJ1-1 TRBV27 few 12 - TGTGCCAGCAGTGGGGATGACAGTGAAGCTTTCTTT CASSGDDSEAFF
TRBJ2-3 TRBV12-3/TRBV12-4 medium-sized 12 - TGTGCCAGCACCGAACTCATCGATACGCAGTATTTT CASTELIDTQYF
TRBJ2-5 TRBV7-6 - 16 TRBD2 TGTGCCAGCAGCCCGGGGACTAGGTCTTTGCGAGAGACCCAGTACTTC CASSPGTRSLRETQYF
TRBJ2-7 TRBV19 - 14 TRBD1 TGTGCCAGTAGTAGTACAGGGGCATCCTACGAGCAGTACTTC CASSSTGASYEQYF
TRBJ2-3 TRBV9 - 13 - TGTGCCAGCAGCGTACTAGTCACAGATACGCAGTATTTT CASSVLVTDTQYF
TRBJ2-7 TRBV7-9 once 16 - TGTGCCAGCAGCTTAGATACAGGGTTGGGGAACTACGAGCAGTACTTC CASSLDTGLGNYEQYF
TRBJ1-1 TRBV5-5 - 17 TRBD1 TGTGCCAGCAGCTTGGCTTGGGGGGACAGCTCTAACACTGAAGCTTTCTTT CASSLAWGDSSNTEAFF
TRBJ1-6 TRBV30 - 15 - TGTGCCTGGAGTCCGGGTAGCTCCTATAATTCACCCCTCCACTTT CAWSPGSSYNSPLHF
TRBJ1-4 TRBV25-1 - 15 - TGTGCCAGCAGGGGACCGGGGGTCCCCGATGAAAAACTGTTTTTT CASRGPGVPDEKLFF
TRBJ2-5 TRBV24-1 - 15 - TGTGCCACCAGTGATTGGAGGGACTTCCAAGAGACCCAGTACTTC CATSDWRDFQETQYF
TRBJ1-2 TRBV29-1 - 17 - TGCAGCCCCCCTCTTGGGCAGGGGACGGGACCTATTCATGGCTACACCTTC CSPPLGQGTGPIHGYTF
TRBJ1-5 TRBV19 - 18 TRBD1 TGTGCCAGTAGTATTGAGGGGGCTCTAGGGGCCCAGAATCAGCCCCAGCATTTT CASSIEGALGAQNQPQHF
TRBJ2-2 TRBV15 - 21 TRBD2 TGTGCCACCAGCAGAGATTCTAGCGGGAGGTGGGCGCGAGGGTTGACCGGGGAGCTGTTTTTT CATSRDSSGRWARGLTGELFF
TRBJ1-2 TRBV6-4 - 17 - TGTGCCAGCAGCGAAACCCCGGGACAACTAGCTAACTATGGCTACACCTTC CASSETPGQLANYGYTF
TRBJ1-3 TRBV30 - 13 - TGTGCCTGGGGAGGGACTTCTGGAAACACCATATATTTT CAWGGTSGNTIYF
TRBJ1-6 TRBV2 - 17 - TGTGCCAGCAGGGGTTCACAGGGACCGTCCGATAATTCACCCCTCCACTTT CASRGSQGPSDNSPLHF
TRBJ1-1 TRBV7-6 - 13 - TGTGCCAGCTCGCGGGCTCTGGACACTGAAGCTTTCTTT CASSRALDTEAFF
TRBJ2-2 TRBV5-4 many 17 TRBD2 TGTGCCAGCAGCTTGTACGGGACTAGCGGGGGCACCGGGGAGCTGTTTTTT CASSLYGTSGGTGELFF
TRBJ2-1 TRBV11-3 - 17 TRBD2 TGTGCCAGCAGCTTAGAAGCTGCTAGCGGGGGATACAATGAGCAGTTCTTC CASSLEAASGGYNEQFF
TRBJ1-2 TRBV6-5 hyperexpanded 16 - TGTGCCAGCAGTTACTCGATTTCCGGGGAACCCTATGGCTACACCTTC CASSYSISGEPYGYTF
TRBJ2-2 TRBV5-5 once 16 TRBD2 TGTGCCAGCAGCCAAGGACTAGCGGAGAACACCGGGGAGCTGTTTTTT CASSQGLAENTGELFF
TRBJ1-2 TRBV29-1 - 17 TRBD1 TGCAGCGTTGAAGATCAGCGGACAGGGGGCGATAGAGGGAGCTACACCTTC CSVEDQRTGGDRGSYTF
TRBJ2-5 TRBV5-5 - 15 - TGTGCCAGCAGCTTGGCCGTAACTAGTGGATTGACCCAGTACTTC CASSLAVTSGLTQYF